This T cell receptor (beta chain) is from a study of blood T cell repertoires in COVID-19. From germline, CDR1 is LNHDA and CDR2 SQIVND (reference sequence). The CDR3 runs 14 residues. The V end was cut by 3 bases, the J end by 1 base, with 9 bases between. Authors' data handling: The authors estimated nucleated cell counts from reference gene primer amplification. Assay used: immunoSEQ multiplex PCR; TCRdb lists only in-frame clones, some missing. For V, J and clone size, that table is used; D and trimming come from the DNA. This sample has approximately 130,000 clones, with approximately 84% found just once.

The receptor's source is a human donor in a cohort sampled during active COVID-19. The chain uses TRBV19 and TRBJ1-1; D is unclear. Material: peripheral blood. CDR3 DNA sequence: TGTGCCAGTAGTATGCGGGAGGGGAACACTGAAGCTTTCTTT. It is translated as CASSMREGNTEAFF.